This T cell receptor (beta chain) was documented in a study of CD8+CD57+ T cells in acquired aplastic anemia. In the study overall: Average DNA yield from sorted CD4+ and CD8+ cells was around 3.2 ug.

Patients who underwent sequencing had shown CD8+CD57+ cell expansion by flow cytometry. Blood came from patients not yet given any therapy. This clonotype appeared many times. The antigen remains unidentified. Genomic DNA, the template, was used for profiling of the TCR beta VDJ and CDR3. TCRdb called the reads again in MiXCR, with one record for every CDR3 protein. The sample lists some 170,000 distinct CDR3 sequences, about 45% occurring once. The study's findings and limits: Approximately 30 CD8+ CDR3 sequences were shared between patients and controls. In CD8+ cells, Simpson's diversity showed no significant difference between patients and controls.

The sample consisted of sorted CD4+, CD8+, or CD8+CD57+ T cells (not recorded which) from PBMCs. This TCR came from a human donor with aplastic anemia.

The CDR3 is CASSPRTSGGATDTQYF. The DNA of the CDR3 is TGTGCCAGCAGCCCTCGGACTAGCGGGGGGGCCACAGATACGCAGTATTTT. The chain has TRBV4-2 and TRBJ2-3; 15 bases agree with TRBD2. V gave up 4 bases and J gave up 2 bases; unmatched junction bases: 4. CDR1 is LGHNA and CDR2 is YNFKEQ in the germline V gene. The CDR3 runs to 17 residues.